Ten or more counts support the clone carrying this TCR beta chain. Its target is not known. The data stem from a study of regulatory T cells in long-lasting Graves disease. Study overall: Graves' patients, diagnosed recently, had received antithyroid drugs under 3 months.

Germline V gene data show CDR1 as ENHRY and CDR2 as SYGVKD. The CDR3 extends over 17 amino acids. J was trimmed by 0 bases and V by 3 bases; bases with no gene match: 10. The authors built TCR beta libraries using iRepertoire HTBI primers and Arm-PCR of CDR3 regions. In the original processing: More than 55 TRBV and around 15 TRBJ segments were identified across samples. TCRdb ran MiXCR on the multiplex PCR reads and lists one entry per CDR3 protein. The V and J calls and clone size come from TCRdb's table, not from the authors' own analysis. The table includes over 500,000 distinct CDR3 sequences, 15% to 20% detected once. The time point: newly diagnosed GD, antithyroid drugs for less than 3 months. PBMC RNA served as the TCR library source. Overall study findings and caveats: Persistent disease was characterized by preferential usage of TRBV28, TRBJ1-2 and TRBJ2-5.

The same data also went into a second study, on T cells in Graves' hyperthyroidism and ophthalmopathy. Per that paper: Peripheral blood also featured most of the thyroid clonotypes expanded above 0.001.

The chain joins TRBV10-3 to TRBJ1-1; TRBD1 agrees at 7 bases. The origin of this receptor is a woman aged 25-40 years with Graves disease. The sequencing here drew on peripheral blood mononuclear cells (PBMCs), taken at new diagnosis, from a patient treated with antithyroid drugs. CDR3 sequence reads: CAISERQGTSMNTEAFF. The CDR3 DNA is TGTGCCATCAGTGAAAGACAGGGAACCTCCATGAACACTGAAGCTTTCTTT.